This is a list of T cell receptor beta chains from one sample in a study of shared clonotypes between healthy human individuals. Only in-frame clones appear in the TCRdb table, and some are missing; sequencing was by immunoSEQ multiplex PCR. The profile shows millions of clones, about 95% of them singletons. The sample comprised naive CD8+ T cells sorted from blood. Every receptor here comes from a man aged 18 to 29 in good health. The CDR3 runs from the conserved cysteine through the conserved F or W. A D gene is named only where the DNA matches it firmly. Some rows mark clone size as missing; the rest say once, few, many or name a class of expanded clone.

v_gene: TRBV11-2; d_gene: -; j_gene: TRBJ2-2; abundance: -; CDR3nt: TGTGCCAGCAGCTTAGTTCTGGCAACCGGGGAGCTGTTTTTT; CDR3aa: CASSLVLATGELFF
v_gene: TRBV7-9; d_gene: -; j_gene: TRBJ1-3; abundance: -; CDR3nt: TGTGCCAGCAGTCGACCAGGGGAAGGTCTCTCTGGAAACACCATATATTTT; CDR3aa: CASSRPGEGLSGNTIYF
v_gene: TRBV10-3; d_gene: TRBD2; j_gene: TRBJ2-3; abundance: once; CDR3nt: TGTGCCATCAGTTCCGGGACTATGCCCCAGGATACGCAGTATTTT; CDR3aa: CAISSGTMPQDTQYF
v_gene: TRBV11-2; d_gene: TRBD1; j_gene: TRBJ2-7; abundance: -; CDR3nt: TGTGCCAGCAGCGAGGGGACAGGGACCTACGAGCAGTACTTC; CDR3aa: CASSEGTGTYEQYF
v_gene: TRBV7-9; d_gene: TRBD1; j_gene: TRBJ1-5; abundance: once; CDR3nt: TGTGCCAGCAGCCCGACAACAGGGGATCAGCCCCAGCATTTT; CDR3aa: CASSPTTGDQPQHF
v_gene: TRBV5-6; d_gene: -; j_gene: TRBJ2-5; abundance: -; CDR3nt: TGTGCCAGCAGCTTTAGGGACATACGAGAGACCCAGTACTTC; CDR3aa: CASSFRDIRETQYF
v_gene: TRBV7-9; d_gene: -; j_gene: TRBJ1-3; abundance: -; CDR3nt: TGTGCCAGCAGCCCGGAAGGGGCGGATGGAAACACCATATATTTT; CDR3aa: CASSPEGADGNTIYF
v_gene: TRBV10-2; d_gene: TRBD2; j_gene: TRBJ2-7; abundance: -; CDR3nt: TGCGCCAGTTACGGGACTAGCGGGATGTACGAGCAGTACTTC; CDR3aa: CASYGTSGMYEQYF
v_gene: TRBV10-3; d_gene: TRBD1; j_gene: TRBJ1-1; abundance: -; CDR3nt: TGTGCCATCAGTGAATCCCAGACAGGGAGGGACACTGAAGCTTTCTTT; CDR3aa: CAISESQTGRDTEAFF
v_gene: TRBV2; d_gene: TRBD1; j_gene: TRBJ2-7; abundance: -; CDR3nt: TGTGCCAGTAGTGAAAATCCGGGACAGGTCTCCTACGAGCAGTACTTC; CDR3aa: CASSENPGQVSYEQYF
v_gene: TRBV5-6; d_gene: -; j_gene: TRBJ1-4; abundance: -; CDR3nt: TGTGCCAGCAGCTTTCAGGGCTTTGAAAAACTGTTTTTT; CDR3aa: CASSFQGFEKLFF
v_gene: TRBV13; d_gene: -; j_gene: TRBJ2-1; abundance: few; CDR3nt: TGTGCCAGCAGCTTAGTAGGCAATGAGCAGTTCTTC; CDR3aa: CASSLVGNEQFF
v_gene: TRBV28; d_gene: TRBD1; j_gene: TRBJ2-2; abundance: -; CDR3nt: TGTGCCAGCAGTTTGACAGGGGTTACCGGGGAGCTGTTTTTT; CDR3aa: CASSLTGVTGELFF
v_gene: TRBV10-3; d_gene: -; j_gene: TRBJ1-6; abundance: few; CDR3nt: TGTGCCATCAGGGACAGCGCCTATAATTCACCCCTCCACTTT; CDR3aa: CAIRDSAYNSPLHF
v_gene: TRBV2; d_gene: -; j_gene: TRBJ2-2; abundance: -; CDR3nt: TGTGCCAGCAGTGAACTCGGACTGTCGGGCACCGGGGAGCTGTTTTTT; CDR3aa: CASSELGLSGTGELFF
v_gene: TRBV9; d_gene: TRBD2; j_gene: TRBJ2-2; abundance: once; CDR3nt: TGTGCCAGCACTCCAGGGCCACTAGCGGCGAACACCGGGGAGCTGTTTTTT; CDR3aa: CASTPGPLAANTGELFF
v_gene: TRBV27; d_gene: -; j_gene: TRBJ1-1; abundance: -; CDR3nt: TGTGCCAGCGGAGTTAGGGGCCCTGAAGCTTTCTTT; CDR3aa: CASGVRGPEAFF
v_gene: TRBV13; d_gene: -; j_gene: TRBJ2-7; abundance: -; CDR3nt: TGTGCCAGCAGCGCCGGGGTGCAATACGAGCAGTACTTC; CDR3aa: CASSAGVQYEQYF
v_gene: TRBV10-3; d_gene: TRBD1; j_gene: TRBJ2-5; abundance: -; CDR3nt: TGTGCCATCAGTGAGGTTGGGACAGGGGGAGAGACCCAGTACTTC; CDR3aa: CAISEVGTGGETQYF
v_gene: TRBV6-5; d_gene: TRBD2; j_gene: TRBJ2-7; abundance: -; CDR3nt: TGTGCCAGCAGTTTCCTAGCGGGAGCCGAGCAGTACTTC; CDR3aa: CASSFLAGAEQYF
v_gene: TRBV6-5; d_gene: TRBD2; j_gene: TRBJ2-1; abundance: -; CDR3nt: TGTGCCAGCAGTTCTAGCGGTTTCTACAATGAGCAGTTCTTC; CDR3aa: CASSSSGFYNEQFF
v_gene: TRBV7-9; d_gene: -; j_gene: TRBJ2-1; abundance: -; CDR3nt: TGTGCCAGCAGCTTAGGGTACCTAGCGCGCTCCTACAATGAGCAGTTCTTC; CDR3aa: CASSLGYLARSYNEQFF
v_gene: TRBV27; d_gene: TRBD1; j_gene: TRBJ1-5; abundance: -; CDR3nt: TGTGCCAGCAGTCGGGACAGGGCGAACCAGCCCCAGCATTTT; CDR3aa: CASSRDRANQPQHF
v_gene: TRBV9; d_gene: TRBD1; j_gene: TRBJ2-7; abundance: -; CDR3nt: TGTGCCAGCAGCGCCGGACAGGGGCCCTACGAGCAGTACTTC; CDR3aa: CASSAGQGPYEQYF
v_gene: TRBV2; d_gene: TRBD2; j_gene: TRBJ2-3; abundance: -; CDR3nt: TGTGCCAGCAGTGAAACCCTAGCGGGGGGGCAATTTTCAGATACGCAGTATTTT; CDR3aa: CASSETLAGGQFSDTQYF
v_gene: TRBV7-9; d_gene: -; j_gene: TRBJ1-2; abundance: -; CDR3nt: TGTGCCAGCAGCCCCGGTGCTAACTATGGCTACACCTTC; CDR3aa: CASSPGANYGYTF
v_gene: TRBV10-3; d_gene: TRBD2; j_gene: TRBJ2-7; abundance: -; CDR3nt: TGTGCCATCAGTGTAGCGGGGGGAACGTACGAGCAGTACTTC; CDR3aa: CAISVAGGTYEQYF
v_gene: TRBV5-4; d_gene: -; j_gene: TRBJ2-1; abundance: -; CDR3nt: TGTGCCAGCAGCTTGGACTCTTCCTACAATGAGCAGTTCTTC; CDR3aa: CASSLDSSYNEQFF
v_gene: TRBV4-2; d_gene: -; j_gene: TRBJ1-2; abundance: -; CDR3nt: TGTGCCAGCAGCCAAGCGGGGGCTGAGGGCTACACCTTC; CDR3aa: CASSQAGAEGYTF
v_gene: TRBV5-1; d_gene: -; j_gene: TRBJ1-1; abundance: -; CDR3nt: TGCGCCAGCAGCTTGCGACAGATGAACACTGAAGCTTTCTTT; CDR3aa: CASSLRQMNTEAFF
v_gene: TRBV27; d_gene: TRBD2; j_gene: TRBJ2-7; abundance: -; CDR3nt: TGTGCCAGCCAGCCGGCGGGAGGCTCCTACGAGCAGTACTTC; CDR3aa: CASQPAGGSYEQYF
v_gene: TRBV6-5; d_gene: TRBD1; j_gene: TRBJ1-5; abundance: -; CDR3nt: TGTGCCAGCAGTTACCGGACAGGGATCAATCAGCCCCAGCATTTT; CDR3aa: CASSYRTGINQPQHF
v_gene: TRBV5-1; d_gene: -; j_gene: TRBJ2-2; abundance: -; CDR3nt: TGCGCCAGCAGCTTGAAGGCAGCGGGCAGCCCCGCGAACACCGGGGAGCTGTTTTTT; CDR3aa: CASSLKAAGSPANTGELFF
v_gene: TRBV6-5; d_gene: -; j_gene: TRBJ1-1; abundance: -; CDR3nt: TGTGCCAGCAGACCCCAGGGGACTGAAGCTTTCTTT; CDR3aa: CASRPQGTEAFF
v_gene: TRBV28; d_gene: -; j_gene: TRBJ1-5; abundance: -; CDR3nt: TGTGCCAGCAGACCGATCGGGGAAAATCAGCCCCAGCATTTT; CDR3aa: CASRPIGENQPQHF
v_gene: TRBV5-6; d_gene: -; j_gene: TRBJ1-3; abundance: -; CDR3nt: TGTGCCAGCAGCTGGAACTCTGGAAACACCATATATTTT; CDR3aa: CASSWNSGNTIYF
v_gene: TRBV29-1; d_gene: -; j_gene: TRBJ2-5; abundance: -; CDR3nt: TGCAGCGTTGTAAGGGATGTAGTAGGGGCGGTGGAGACCCAGTACTTC; CDR3aa: CSVVRDVVGAVETQYF
v_gene: TRBV5-1; d_gene: TRBD2; j_gene: TRBJ2-5; abundance: -; CDR3nt: TGCGCCAGCAGCCCCTGGGGGGGAGAAGAGACCCAGTACTTC; CDR3aa: CASSPWGGEETQYF
v_gene: TRBV4-3; d_gene: TRBD1; j_gene: TRBJ1-3; abundance: -; CDR3nt: TGCGCCAGCAGCCAACTAACAGGGGCCGGAAACACCATATATTTT; CDR3aa: CASSQLTGAGNTIYF
v_gene: TRBV9; d_gene: -; j_gene: TRBJ2-1; abundance: once; CDR3nt: TGTGCCAGCAGCGTGGCAGGGGCAGGGGATGAGCAGTTCTTC; CDR3aa: CASSVAGAGDEQFF
v_gene: TRBV7-9; d_gene: -; j_gene: TRBJ1-6; abundance: -; CDR3nt: TGTGCCAGCAGCGATAAACAGGGTCCTAATTCACCCCTCCACTTT; CDR3aa: CASSDKQGPNSPLHF
v_gene: TRBV6-1; d_gene: -; j_gene: TRBJ2-7; abundance: -; CDR3nt: TGTGCCAGCAGCCCCCTGGGGGACGCCTACGAGCAGTACTTC; CDR3aa: CASSPLGDAYEQYF
v_gene: TRBV5-1; d_gene: -; j_gene: TRBJ2-3; abundance: -; CDR3nt: TGCGCCAGCAGCTCCGACGGGCGAAGCACAGATACGCAGTATTTT; CDR3aa: CASSSDGRSTDTQYF
v_gene: TRBV7-9; d_gene: -; j_gene: TRBJ2-5; abundance: -; CDR3nt: TGTGCCAGCAGCTTAGCGCTTGAAGAGACCCAGTACTTC; CDR3aa: CASSLALEETQYF
v_gene: TRBV7-2; d_gene: -; j_gene: TRBJ2-7; abundance: -; CDR3nt: TGTGCCAGCAGCTACCGGGCCAGCCGATACGAGCAGTACTTC; CDR3aa: CASSYRASRYEQYF
v_gene: TRBV11-3; d_gene: -; j_gene: TRBJ2-2; abundance: -; CDR3nt: TGTGCCAGCAGCCCCCGGGACGGGAACACCGGGGAGCTGTTTTTT; CDR3aa: CASSPRDGNTGELFF
v_gene: TRBV2; d_gene: -; j_gene: TRBJ1-2; abundance: once; CDR3nt: TGTGCCAACAGGGTGGGGGGCTACACCTTC; CDR3aa: CANRVGGYTF
v_gene: TRBV4-3; d_gene: TRBD1; j_gene: TRBJ1-4; abundance: -; CDR3nt: TGCGCCAGCAGCCAAGTAGGAACAGGGGCTAATGAAAAACTGTTTTTT; CDR3aa: CASSQVGTGANEKLFF
v_gene: TRBV27; d_gene: -; j_gene: TRBJ2-3; abundance: -; CDR3nt: TGTGCCAGCAGTTTATATCTGGGCATGGGATTAGATACGCAGTATTTT; CDR3aa: CASSLYLGMGLDTQYF
v_gene: TRBV4-3; d_gene: -; j_gene: TRBJ1-1; abundance: -; CDR3nt: TGCGCCAGCAGCCCAGGTTCAATGAACACTGAAGCTTTCTTT; CDR3aa: CASSPGSMNTEAFF
v_gene: TRBV6-5; d_gene: -; j_gene: TRBJ2-2; abundance: -; CDR3nt: TGTGCCACAGCATTGGGGTCCGGGGAGCTGTTTTTT; CDR3aa: CATALGSGELFF
v_gene: TRBV6-1; d_gene: -; j_gene: TRBJ2-7; abundance: once; CDR3nt: TGTGCCAGCAGTGCGGGGGGCGGGGCCTACGAGCAGTACTTC; CDR3aa: CASSAGGGAYEQYF
v_gene: TRBV10-1; d_gene: -; j_gene: TRBJ2-3; abundance: -; CDR3nt: TGCGCCAGCAGTGACGGTAGCGTGATCACAGATACGCAGTATTTT; CDR3aa: CASSDGSVITDTQYF
v_gene: TRBV15; d_gene: -; j_gene: TRBJ1-5; abundance: -; CDR3nt: TGTGCCACCAGCAGATCCGGCAATCAGCCCCAGCATTTT; CDR3aa: CATSRSGNQPQHF